Sequencing of this T cell receptor (beta chain) was carried out in a study of blood T cell repertoires in COVID-19. Whole-study context: Sites across the United States, Italy and Spain contributed samples from acute and convalescent COVID-19. T cells, B-cell-depleted T cells, or PBMCs provided the cDNA or gDNA that served as material.

CDR3 length: 18 residues. The germline CDR1 and CDR2 sequences are KGHSH and LQKENI. Trimming left V 3 bases short and J 0 bases short, with 18 bases between. Clones were read by immunoSEQ multiplex PCR, and TCRdb kept only the in-frame ones, dropping some. The sample lists roughly 400,000 clones, roughly 84% seen once, with approximately 1.5% in the top ten. Cohorts were based on clinical histories the participants reported. The TCR sequence derives from a woman in her late teens or twenties who had been exposed to COVID-19. Sequenced: PBMCs or T cells enriched from blood (not recorded which). The J gene is TRBJ2-1, the V gene TRBV18; maybe TRBD2 (6 bases). The CDR3 protein is CASSPQTLAPSSYNEQFF. CDR3 nucleotides: TGTGCCAGCTCACCCCAGACTCTAGCGCCGAGCTCCTACAATGAGCAGTTCTTC.